The 24 T cell receptor beta chains listed next were all sequenced from one sample in a study of cytomegalovirus exposure and HLA in healthy donors. This PCR relied on a set of 60 Vbeta primers and 13 Jbeta primers. Sequencing was performed with immunoSEQ multiplex PCR; in TCRdb, only in-frame clones are kept and a portion is missing. This table has 140,000 to 150,000 clones, approximately 72% appearing once. The sample consisted of PBMCs. These receptors were collected from an older woman in good health and CMV-seronegative.

V usage is TRBV6-5 and J usage is TRBJ2-7, with D perhaps TRBD1 (5 bases). Trimming pared 9 bases from V and 4 bases from J, leaving 10 bases between. Germline CDR1 reads MNHEY; CDR2 reads SVGAGI. The CDR3 extends over 11 amino acids. The CDR3 DNA reads TGTGCCAGTAAGGGGCCGTACGAGCAGTACTTC. As protein: CASKGPYEQYF.

The chain recombines TRBV10-3 with TRBJ2-2; D call uncertain. Germline V lookup: CDR1 ENHRY, CDR2 SYGVKD. Trimming stripped 5 bases from V and 3 bases from J, with 7 bases between. This CDR3 has 13 amino acids. CDR3 in DNA: TGTGCCATCAGTTCCTTTGACACCGGGGAGCTGTTTTTT. It codes for CAISSFDTGELFF.

The V and J genes are TRBV10-3 and TRBJ2-7; 12 nucleotides line up with TRBD2. Germline lookup yields CDR1 ENHRY and CDR2 SYGVKD. This CDR3 is built from 14 residues. Trimming at V came to 4 bases and at J to 2 bases, leaving 0 bases not matched to a gene. The CDR3 DNA reads as TGTGCCATCAGTGGACTAGCGGGAGCCTACGAGCAGTACTTC. Translating gives CAISGLAGAYEQYF.

This clone was detected only a few times. The J gene is TRBJ2-1, the V gene TRBV28; 11 bases match TRBD2. Per germline, CDR1 MDHEN and CDR2 SYDVKM. This CDR3 has 16 amino acids. J gave up 8 bases and V 3 bases, and 9 bases lay outside the gene matches. CDR3 amino acids: CASSFLAGGYTHEQFF. The DNA for the CDR3 is TGTGCCAGCAGTTTTCTAGCGGGAGGATATACACATGAGCAGTTCTTC.

The rearrangement links TRBV19 to TRBJ2-1; 10 bases match TRBD2. The germline V gene has CDR1 LNHDA and CDR2 SQIVND (reference sequence). V lost 0 bases, J lost 7 bases, and 3 bases stayed unmatched. The CDR3 has 15 amino acids. The CDR3 protein is CASSIDSGRRNEQFF. The CDR3 region has the DNA TGTGCCAGTAGTATAGATAGCGGGAGGAGGAATGAGCAGTTCTTC.

The V call is TRBV28, the J call TRBJ1-5; D not certain. With 5 bases removed from V and 2 bases from J, the gap between germline ends came to 16 bases. CDR1 and CDR2 from the germline V gene are MDHEN and SYDVKM. This CDR3 has 16 amino acids. CDR3 coding DNA: TGTGCCAGCAGTCCTTCAAGAGGGAGGGGCAATCAGCCCCAGCATTTT. Encoded protein: CASSPSRGRGNQPQHF. The whole variable domain, filled in from reference TRBV28 and TRBJ1-5, reads DVKVTQSSRYLVKRTGEKVFLECVQDMDHENMFWYRQDPGLGLRLIYFSYDVKMKEKGDIPEGYSVSREKKERFSLILESASTNQTSMYLCASSPSRGRGNQPQHFGDGTRLSIL.

The chain combines TRBV19 with TRBJ1-5; weak D call: TRBD1 (5 bases). Germline V lookup: CDR1 LNHDA, CDR2 SQIVND (reference sequence). V was pared by 5 bases and J by 7 bases, with 21 bases between. The CDR3 has 16 residues. In nucleotides, the CDR3 is TGTGCCAGTAGTCCCCGGGGAGGGGTGGGAGGACAGCCCCAGCATTTT. Amino acids: CASSPRGGVGGQPQHF.

The CDR3 nucleotides read TGTGCCAGCAGCTTAGATAACAGGCTTTCCTACGAGCAGTACTTC. Its protein product is CASSLDNRLSYEQYF. The chain is built from TRBV7-2 and TRBJ2-7; perhaps TRBD1 as D (5 bases). Germline V CDR1 and CDR2: SGHTA, FQGNSA. V dropped 1 base and J dropped 1 base, with 11 bases sitting between them. CDR3 size: 15 residues.

CDR3 in DNA: TGTGCCAGCAGCCCGGTGGGGACTTTATCCAACGTCCTGACTTTC. This translates into CASSPVGTLSNVLTF. This chain connects TRBV5-4 to TRBJ2-6; TRBD2 is a possible D gene (6 bases). The CDR3 is made up of 15 amino acids. The germline V and J ends were trimmed by 4 bases and 8 bases, with 16 bases remaining between them. CDR1 and CDR2 (germline): SGHNT, YYREEE (reference sequence). Filled out from reference TRBV5-4 and TRBJ2-6, the complete variable domain reads ETGVTQSPTHLIKTRGQQVTLRCSSQSGHNTVSWYQQALGQGPQFIFQYYREEENGRGNFPPRFSGLQFPNYSSELNVNALELDDSALYLCASSPVGTLSNVLTFGAGSRLTVL.

The rearrangement uses TRBV29-1 and TRBJ2-1, with 10 bases lining up with TRBD2. V lost 7 bases to trimming and J lost 10 bases; unmatched junction nucleotides: 10. CDR1 is SQVTM and CDR2 is ANQGSEA in the germline V gene. This CDR3 has 13 amino acids. This CDR3 reads CSGERGGLKEQFF. DNA of the CDR3: TGCAGCGGCGAGCGGGGGGGCCTTAAAGAGCAGTTCTTC.

This sequence joins TRBV7-2 and TRBJ2-4; 10 nucleotides agree with TRBD2. Germline lookup yields CDR1 SGHTA and CDR2 FQGNSA. This CDR3 is 16 amino acids long. J gave up 7 bases and V 1 base, and 7 bases lay outside the gene matches. The CDR3 here is CASSLGGLAIQNIQYF. Written as DNA, the CDR3 is TGTGCCAGCAGCTTAGGGGGACTAGCGATCCAGAACATTCAGTACTTC.

This chain joins TRBV19 and TRBJ2-1; possibly TRBD2 for D (5 bases). Trimming pared 10 bases from V and 8 bases from J, leaving 15 bases between. CDR3 size: 12 residues. CDR1 and CDR2 from the germline V gene are LNHDA and SQIVND (reference sequence). In nucleotides, the CDR3 is TGTGCCACGCGGCCCGGGGTGCATGAGCAGTTCTTC. Its translation is CATRPGVHEQFF.

The rearrangement links TRBV5-5 to TRBJ1-2, with a tentative D call TRBD1 (6 bases). Germline CDR1 SGHKS, CDR2 YYEKEE (reference sequence). Trimming took off 0 bases at V and 4 bases at J, with 10 bases between the two ends. This CDR3 region has 14 residues. CDR3 residues: CASSLAGQSYGYTF. The CDR3 DNA sequence: TGTGCCAGCAGCTTGGCCGGACAGAGCTATGGCTACACCTTC.

This clone was observed a single time. The chain joins TRBV2 to TRBJ2-7, with 7 nucleotides matching TRBD1. The germline V gene encodes CDR1 SNHLY and CDR2 FYNNEI. This CDR3 is 15 amino acids long. V trimming: 6 bases; J trimming: 3 bases; junction bases outside the gene matches: 11. CDR3 in DNA: TGTGCCAGCAGCCCCACCCTCGCAGGGGGCTACGAGCAGTACTTC. Translating it yields CASSPTLAGGYEQYF.

The gene calls are TRBV7-5 and TRBJ1-1; the listed D gene, TRBD1, was not tested against the DNA. TRBV7-5 is a listed pseudogene. This CDR3 contains 17 residues. Written as DNA, the CDR3 is TGTGTCAGAAGCTTCCCCGACAGGACCCCGTGGAACACTGAAGCTTTCTTT. Protein: CVRSFPDRTPWNTEAFF.

This clone was seen only a few times. The rearrangement links TRBV5-1 to TRBJ2-7; D might be TRBD2 (6 bases). V shed 0 bases and J shed 0 bases, with 16 bases lying between them. Looked up from germline, CDR1 is SGHRS and CDR2 is YFSETQ. CDR3 length equals 17 residues. The CDR3 reads CASSLGRRAGSSYEQYF. As DNA, the CDR3 is TGCGCCAGCAGCTTGGGCCGGAGGGCGGGGAGCTCCTACGAGCAGTACTTC. The full variable domain, its missing parts supplied by reference TRBV5-1 and TRBJ2-7, is KAGVTQTPRYLIKTRGQQVTLSCSPISGHRSVSWYQQTPGQGLQFLFEYFSETQRNKGNFPGRFSGRQFSNSRSEMNVSTLELGDSALYLCASSLGRRAGSSYEQYFGPGTRLTVT.

The rearrangement links TRBV19 to TRBJ2-5; a weak D match, TRBD1 (6 bases). V gave up 6 bases and J gave up 5 bases, with 16 bases separating them. From germline, CDR1 is LNHDA and CDR2 SQIVND (reference sequence). The length of the CDR3 is 14 residues. In DNA form, the CDR3 reads TGTGCCAGTAGCGTATTGGGGGCGGCTGAGACCCAGTACTTC. This translates into CASSVLGAAETQYF.

This rearrangement joins TRBV28 to TRBJ2-5, with D possibly matching TRBD1 (6 bases). This CDR3 spans 14 amino acids. Trimming shortened V by 5 bases and J by 4 bases, and 14 bases separated the two germline ends. Germline V lookup: CDR1 MDHEN, CDR2 SYDVKM. CDR3 DNA: TGTGCCAGCAGTCGACAGGCCGGGGTAGAGACCCAGTACTTC. Amino acid sequence: CASSRQAGVETQYF.

The rearrangement uses TRBV27 and TRBJ2-3; perhaps TRBD2 as D (6 bases). The germline V gene encodes CDR1 MNHEY and CDR2 SMNVEV (reference sequence). The CDR3 covers 17 residues. V lost 6 bases to trimming and J lost 1 base, with 20 bases between them. In DNA, the CDR3 is TGTGCCAGCAGCCCCTTTGGGGGGAGAATAGGCACAGATACGCAGTATTTT. This translates into CASSPFGGRIGTDTQYF.

The chain links TRBV27 to TRBJ1-5; TRBD1 agrees at 7 bases. J lost 3 bases, V lost 4 bases, and 12 bases had no gene match. The CDR3 has 17 residues. In germline, CDR1 is MNHEY, CDR2 SMNVEV (reference sequence). The CDR3 coding sequence is TGTGCCAGCAGTTCCCCCGTCCGGGACAGAAACAATCAGCCCCAGCATTTT. Its translation: CASSSPVRDRNNQPQHF.

This chain joins TRBV27 and TRBJ2-1; perhaps TRBD2 as D (5 bases). The germline gives CDR1 MNHEY, CDR2 SMNVEV (reference sequence). V gave up 3 bases and J gave up 8 bases, with 17 bases separating them. CDR3 size: 15 residues. DNA of the CDR3: TGTGCCAGCAGTTTCCCGGGAACAGCAGGCGATGAGCAGTTCTTC. Translating gives CASSFPGTAGDEQFF.

V is TRBV6-6 and J is TRBJ1-2; TRBD1 agrees at 7 bases. The CDR3 runs to 16 residues. Germline CDR1 and CDR2: MNHNY and SVGAGI (reference sequence). V trimming: 4 bases; J trimming: 3 bases; junction bases outside the gene matches: 11. In DNA, the CDR3 is TGTGCCAGCAGTTCACGGGACAGCCGATATTACTATGGCTACACCTTC. As protein: CASSSRDSRYYYGYTF.

The table lists this clone with a few counts. The sample has other DNA sequences that encode this CDR3 too. This rearrangement joins TRBV4-1 to TRBJ1-2; 9 bases match TRBD1. Germline V gives CDR1 MGHRA, CDR2 YSYEKL. This CDR3 has 14 amino acids. The V gene end was trimmed by 0 bases and the J gene end by 5 bases; junction bases not matched to a gene: 1. The CDR3 DNA reads as TGCGCCAGCAGCCAAGAAGACAGGGGGTATGGCTACACCTTC. Translation: CASSQEDRGYGYTF.

The chain couples TRBV7-6 to TRBJ2-3; 8 nucleotides agree with TRBD2. The CDR3 totals 18 residues. Germline V gene lookup returns CDR1 SGHVS and CDR2 FNYEAQ. V dropped 5 bases and J dropped 0; count of bases not matched to a gene: 13. In DNA, the CDR3 is TGTGCCAGCAGCCCGGGTTTAGCGGGGCGGACTAGCACAGATACGCAGTATTTT. Its translation: CASSPGLAGRTSTDTQYF.